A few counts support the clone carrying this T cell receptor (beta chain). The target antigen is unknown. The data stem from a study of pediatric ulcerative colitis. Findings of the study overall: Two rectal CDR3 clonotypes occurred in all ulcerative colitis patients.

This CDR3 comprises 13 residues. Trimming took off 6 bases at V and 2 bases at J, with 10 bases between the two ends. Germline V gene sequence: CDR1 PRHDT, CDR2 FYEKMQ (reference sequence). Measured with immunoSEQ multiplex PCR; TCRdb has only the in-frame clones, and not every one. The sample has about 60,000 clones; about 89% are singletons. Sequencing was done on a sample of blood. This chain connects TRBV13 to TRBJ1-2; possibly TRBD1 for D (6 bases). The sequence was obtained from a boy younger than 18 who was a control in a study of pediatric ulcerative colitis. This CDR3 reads CASSPDRNYGYTF. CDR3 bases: TGTGCCAGCAGTCCCGACAGGAACTATGGCTACACCTTC.